A selection of T cell receptor beta chains follows, all from one sample in a study of blood T cell repertoires in COVID-19. Produced via immunoSEQ multiplex PCR; TCRdb's table is partial and in-frame only. The repertoire consists of fewer than 700,000 clones, with around 90% occurring once and the leading ten covering roughly 8%. The sequencing input was peripheral blood. The receptor source for this set is a woman aged 45-60 years with COVID-19, enrolled during active disease. Both conserved end residues are part of each CDR3. Each record gives: J gene, V gene, D gene, clone size, CDR3 protein, CDR3 DNA. D genes are given only for firm matches. The size of a clone is reported for some rows only, either as once, few or many, or as a class for expanded clones.

TRBJ2-7 TRBV4-1 NA NA CASSQDAPHGLPSSYEQYF TGCGCCAGCAGCCAAGATGCCCCACATGGACTTCCGAGCTCCTACGAGCAGTACTTC
TRBJ2-1 TRBV7-7 TRBD2 NA CASSSSGALYNEQFF TGTGCCAGCAGCAGTAGCGGGGCGTTGTACAATGAGCAGTTCTTC
TRBJ2-1 TRBV2 NA NA CASSDLASNEQFF TGTGCCAGCAGTGATCTAGCCAGCAATGAGCAGTTCTTC
TRBJ1-4 TRBV2 TRBD1 once CACGQGGEKLFF TGTGCCTGCGGACAGGGGGGGGAAAAACTGTTTTTT
TRBJ2-2 TRBV5-6 TRBD2 NA CASSLVASGGAAGELFF TGTGCCAGCAGCTTGGTCGCTAGCGGGGGGGCCGCCGGGGAGCTGTTTTTT
TRBJ2-2 TRBV3-1/TRBV3-2 NA NA CASSQGRAVTGELFF TGTGCCAGCAGCCAAGGCAGGGCAGTCACCGGGGAGCTGTTTTTT
TRBJ2-7 TRBV5-4 TRBD1 NA CASKGQGQGDEQYF TGTGCCAGCAAGGGACAGGGGCAAGGAGACGAGCAGTACTTC
TRBJ1-2 TRBV13 NA NA CASSVRSHGYTF TGTGCCAGCAGCGTCAGGTCCCATGGCTACACCTTC
TRBJ2-5 TRBV5-1 NA NA CASSLPGGRETQYF TGCGCCAGCAGCTTGCCAGGGGGGAGAGAGACCCAGTACTTC
TRBJ1-5 TRBV10-2 TRBD1 NA CASSESRGTGVGRNQPQHF TGCGCCAGCAGTGAGTCGAGGGGGACAGGGGTCGGACGCAATCAGCCCCAGCATTTT
TRBJ1-6 TRBV2 TRBD1 NA CATGQDSPLHF TGTGCCACAGGACAGGACTCACCCCTCCACTTT
TRBJ2-5 TRBV7-2 NA NA CASRSGTNDQLGTQYF TGTGCCAGCAGATCCGGGACAAACGATCAGTTGGGGACCCAGTACTTC
TRBJ1-2 TRBV5-1 NA NA CASSSGGRATYGYTF TGCGCCAGCAGCTCGGGGGGACGGGCGACCTATGGCTACACCTTC
TRBJ1-1 TRBV12-3/TRBV12-4 TRBD1 NA CASSLRGTAEAFF TGTGCCAGCAGTTTAAGGGGGACAGCTGAAGCTTTCTTT
TRBJ1-5 TRBV15 NA few CATSRDPDGDQPQHF TGTGCCACCAGCAGAGATCCCGACGGGGATCAGCCCCAGCATTTT
TRBJ1-2 TRBV13 NA NA CASSSAYRDGYTF TGTGCCAGCAGCTCTGCCTACAGGGATGGCTACACCTTC
TRBJ2-6 TRBV5-5 NA NA CASSLSGSGANVLTF TGTGCCAGCAGCTTGAGCGGCAGCGGGGCCAACGTCCTGACTTTC
TRBJ2-7 TRBV7-9 TRBD1 once CASRPRDSFWEQYF TGTGCCAGCAGGCCCCGGGACAGCTTTTGGGAGCAGTACTTC
TRBJ1-2 TRBV5-4 TRBD1 NA CASSLVGKPQGGYGYTF TGTGCCAGCAGCTTGGTGGGGAAACCACAGGGGGGCTATGGCTACACCTTC
TRBJ1-2 TRBV24-1 NA once CATSDPGTRGYTF TGTGCCACCAGTGACCCCGGGACACGGGGCTACACCTTC
TRBJ1-1 TRBV6-1 NA NA CASSELAGGTEAFF TGTGCCAGCAGTGAATTGGCGGGAGGGACTGAAGCTTTCTTT
TRBJ1-5 TRBV4-2 NA NA CASSPGQGSQPQHF TGTGCCAGCAGCCCCGGGCAGGGAAGTCAGCCCCAGCATTTT
TRBJ1-2 TRBV9 TRBD1 NA CASSDRGGYGYTF TGTGCCAGCAGCGACAGGGGAGGCTATGGCTACACCTTC
TRBJ1-6 TRBV12-5 TRBD1 NA CASGIRGRTSPLHF TGTGCTAGTGGCATCAGGGGGAGGACTTCACCCCTCCACTTT
TRBJ2-7 TRBV15 TRBD1 once CATSRGGTDPSYEQYF TGTGCCACCAGCAGAGGAGGGACAGACCCCTCCTACGAGCAGTACTTC
TRBJ2-5 TRBV5-6 TRBD2 NA CASSFGTSGGETQYF TGTGCCAGCAGCTTCGGGACTAGCGGGGGAGAGACCCAGTACTTC
TRBJ2-7 TRBV6-5 TRBD1 NA CASSYAAGGTYEQYF TGTGCCAGCAGTTACGCGGCAGGGGGTACCTACGAGCAGTACTTC
TRBJ2-5 TRBV15 TRBD2 NA CATSRSGGGRETQYF TGTGCCACCAGCAGATCGGGCGGGGGTAGAGAGACCCAGTACTTC
TRBJ2-5 TRBV5-6 TRBD1 NA CASSFGTGDSETQYF TGTGCCAGCAGCTTTGGGACAGGGGATTCGGAGACCCAGTACTTC
TRBJ1-1 TRBV29-1 NA NA CSVVSRTLEAFF TGCAGCGTTGTATCCAGGACTCTCGAAGCTTTCTTT
TRBJ2-7 TRBV4-2 NA NA CASSQVLRGLGYEQYF TGTGCCAGCAGCCAAGTCTTAAGGGGCCTCGGATACGAGCAGTACTTC
TRBJ1-2 TRBV7-9 TRBD1 NA CASSFKGAYGYTF TGTGCCAGCAGCTTCAAGGGGGCCTATGGCTACACCTTC
TRBJ2-5 TRBV3-1/TRBV3-2 NA NA CASSQVGVRQETQYF TGTGCCAGCAGCCAAGTCGGGGTGCGGCAAGAGACCCAGTACTTC
TRBJ2-3 TRBV10-1 TRBD2 NA CATRSGGTDTQYF TGCGCCACCCGAAGCGGGGGGACAGATACGCAGTATTTT
TRBJ1-2 TRBV6-5 NA NA CASGTPKGEGYTF TGTGCCAGCGGGACACCCAAGGGGGAAGGCTACACCTTC
TRBJ1-4 TRBV5-1 TRBD1 few CASRPGTGIVEKLFF TGCGCCAGCAGGCCCGGGACAGGGATTGTTGAAAAACTGTTTTTT
TRBJ1-1 TRBV10-2 NA few CASSESWTAKRSGFF TGCGCCAGCAGTGAGTCCTGGACAGCAAAACGTAGTGGTTTCTTT
TRBJ1-4 TRBV2 NA NA CASSQARLEKLFF TGTGCCAGCAGCCAGGCCCGGCTTGAAAAACTGTTTTTT
TRBJ2-7 TRBV3-1/TRBV3-2 NA NA CASSYRAAYEQYF TGTGCCAGCAGCTACAGGGCCGCCTACGAGCAGTACTTC
TRBJ1-5 TRBV3-1/TRBV3-2 NA NA CASSQNWEEGQPQHF TGTGCCAGCAGCCAGAACTGGGAGGAGGGTCAGCCCCAGCATTTT
TRBJ1-5 TRBV19 NA NA CASSIGHPSNQPQHF TGTGCCAGTAGTATAGGGCACCCTAGCAATCAGCCCCAGCATTTT
TRBJ1-5 TRBV14 NA NA CASSPGASNQPQHF TGTGCCAGCAGCCCTGGGGCGAGCAATCAGCCCCAGCATTTT
TRBJ1-1 TRBV7-8 NA NA CASSLVFDRGSNTEAFF TGTGCCAGCAGCTTGGTGTTCGATCGGGGTTCGAACACTGAAGCTTTCTTT
TRBJ1-1 TRBV5-4 TRBD1 NA CASRQQGLNTEAFF TGTGCCAGCAGGCAACAGGGGCTCAACACTGAAGCTTTCTTT
TRBJ2-5 TRBV13 TRBD1 NA CASSERDRVYF TGTGCCAGCAGCGAACGGGACAGGGTATACTTC
TRBJ2-7 TRBV19 NA NA CASSNPRGGARYEQYF TGTGCCAGTAGTAACCCTCGAGGGGGGGCGCGGTACGAGCAGTACTTC
TRBJ1-4 TRBV10-1 NA NA CATRETEGGELFF TGCGCCACCCGGGAGACCGAGGGTGGCGAACTGTTTTTT
TRBJ2-3 TRBV3-1/TRBV3-2 TRBD2 NA CASSQETERGGLTDTQYF TGTGCCAGCAGCCAGGAAACAGAGCGGGGGGGCCTCACAGATACGCAGTATTTT
TRBJ2-7 TRBV12-3/TRBV12-4 TRBD1 NA CASSSDRAYEQYF TGTGCCAGCAGTTCAGACAGGGCCTACGAGCAGTACTTC
TRBJ2-7 TRBV7-3 NA NA CASSETGNYEQYF TGTGCCAGCAGCGAAACAGGGAACTACGAGCAGTACTTC
TRBJ1-2 TRBV6-5 TRBD1 NA CASSRTGGGYTF TGTGCCAGCAGCAGGACAGGGGGTGGCTACACCTTC
TRBJ2-3 TRBV15 NA NA CATSRESPGSTDTQYF TGTGCCACCAGCAGAGAGAGTCCGGGGAGCACAGATACGCAGTATTTT
TRBJ1-5 TRBV20-1 TRBD1 once CSASDRANSNQPQHF TGCAGTGCTAGTGACAGGGCCAATAGCAATCAGCCCCAGCATTTT
TRBJ2-7 TRBV11-2 NA NA CASSPRDSLYEQYF TGTGCCAGCAGCCCCCGTGACAGCCTTTACGAGCAGTACTTC
TRBJ2-7 TRBV11-2 NA NA CASSSRDSISYEQYF TGTGCCAGCAGCTCCCGGGACTCCATCTCCTACGAGCAGTACTTC
TRBJ1-1 TRBV28 NA few CASTPGGYTEAFF TGTGCCAGCACCCCGGGGGGGTACACTGAAGCTTTCTTT
TRBJ2-2 TRBV29-1 TRBD1 once CSVDRGNTGELFF TGCAGCGTGGACAGGGGGAACACCGGGGAGCTGTTTTTT